The clone carrying this T cell receptor beta chain was seen ten or more times. V was clipped by 4 bases and J by 5 bases; unmatched bases: 9. The CDR3 sequence is 16 residues long. Germline loops: CDR1 SGHDT, CDR2 YYEEEE. Unique molecular identifiers were used in preparing the TCRbeta library. TCRdb passed the PCR reads through MiXCR, listing each CDR3 protein once. The repertoire holds around 700,000 distinct CDR3 sequences, under 15% seen once, with 0.79% in the top ten. The data stem from a study of T-cell reconstitution after alpha-beta-depleted transplantation in children. This sequence originates from a girl aged 2 to 9 with congenital amegakaryocytic thrombocytopenia, due to receive a stem cell transplant. The V gene is TRBV5-6, the J gene TRBJ2-7, with 13 nucleotides matching TRBD2. The sample consisted of PBMCs, taken before TCRalphabeta/CD19-depleted stem cell transplant. The CDR3 region is CASSPGLAGEGDEQYF. CDR3 nucleotide sequence: TGTGCCAGCAGCCCCGGACTAGCGGGAGAAGGGGACGAGCAGTACTTC.